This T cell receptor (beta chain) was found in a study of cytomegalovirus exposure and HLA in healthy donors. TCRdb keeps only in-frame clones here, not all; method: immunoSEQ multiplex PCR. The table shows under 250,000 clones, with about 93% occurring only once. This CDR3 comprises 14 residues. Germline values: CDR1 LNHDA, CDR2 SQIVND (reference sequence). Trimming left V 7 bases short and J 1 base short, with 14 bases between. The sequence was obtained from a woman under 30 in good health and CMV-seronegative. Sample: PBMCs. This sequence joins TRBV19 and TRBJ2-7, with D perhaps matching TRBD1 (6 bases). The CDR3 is CASKVRTASYEQYF. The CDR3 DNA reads TGTGCCAGTAAGGTTCGGACAGCGTCCTACGAGCAGTACTTC.